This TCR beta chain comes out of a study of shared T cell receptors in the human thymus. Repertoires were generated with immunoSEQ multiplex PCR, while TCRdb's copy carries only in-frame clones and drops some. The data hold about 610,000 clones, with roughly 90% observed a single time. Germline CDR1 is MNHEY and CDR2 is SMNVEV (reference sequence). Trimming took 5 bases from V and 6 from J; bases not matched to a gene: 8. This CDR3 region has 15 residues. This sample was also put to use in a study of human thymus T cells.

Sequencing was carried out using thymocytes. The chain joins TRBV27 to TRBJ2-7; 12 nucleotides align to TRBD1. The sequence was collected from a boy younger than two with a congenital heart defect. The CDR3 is CASSPRGQGASEQYF. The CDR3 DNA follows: TGTGCCAGCAGTCCAAGGGGACAGGGGGCTAGCGAGCAGTACTTC.